Following are 14 T cell receptor beta chains from one sample sequenced in a study of T-cell memory formation after mild COVID-19. TCRdb reprocessed the 5' RACE reads with MiXCR, giving one entry per CDR3 protein. The sample includes roughly 300,000 distinct CDR3 sequences, 7.5% to 9.5% of them seen just once. Material: PBMCs or a T cell subset sorted from them (not recorded which). The receptors were gathered from a man aged 18 to 35 who had mild COVID-19 (a few samples of this study predate the infection). Cell type and time point are not known.

This clonotype was observed a single time. The chain links TRBV7-8 to TRBJ1-5, with TRBD1 matching 7 bases. Trimming removed 5 bases from V and 4 bases from J; junction bases left unmatched: 8. CDR3 length equals 15 residues. Germline lookup yields CDR1 SGHVS and CDR2 FQNEAQ. The CDR3 DNA reads as TGTGCCAGCAGCCTAACCCCGACAGGGAATCAGCCCCAGCATTTT. Amino acid sequence: CASSLTPTGNQPQHF. Full variable domain (missing parts from reference TRBV7-8 and TRBJ1-5): GAGVSQSPRYKVAKRGQDVALRCDPISGHVSLFWYQQALGQGPEFLTYFQNEAQLDKSGLPSDRFFAERPEGSVSTLKIQRTQQEDSAVYLCASSLTPTGNQPQHFGDGTRLSIL.

The rearrangement links TRBV18 to TRBJ1-2; no clear D gene. This CDR3 has 14 residues. Germline values: CDR1 KGHSH, CDR2 LQKENI. The germline V and J ends were trimmed by 3 bases and 6 bases, with 14 bases remaining between them. In nucleotides, the CDR3 is TGTGCCAGCTCACCCTTGACGGGAGGGAATGGCTACACCTTC. Residues: CASSPLTGGNGYTF.

This clonotype turned up a few times. The chain links TRBV6-5 to TRBJ2-1; 8 bases agree with TRBD2. Germline-derived CDR1 and CDR2 are MNHEY and SVGAGI. J was trimmed by 8 bases and V by 4 bases; bases with no gene match: 4. This CDR3 region has 13 residues. CDR3 sequence (DNA): TGTGCCAGCAGTTCTCGGGGGGGGTATGAGCAGTTCTTC. This gives the protein CASSSRGGYEQFF.

V is TRBV12-3 or TRBV12-4 and J is TRBJ2-3; 9 positions match TRBD1. The CDR3 length is 16 residues. The V gene end was trimmed by 2 bases and the J gene end by 6 bases; junction bases not matched to a gene: 9. Here the CDR3 reads CASSLFAGQGLDTQYF. CDR3 coding DNA: TGTGCCAGCAGTTTATTCGCAGGACAGGGGTTGGATACGCAGTATTTT.

This clonotype was seen a handful of times. The V call is TRBV7-8, the J call TRBJ1-1; D ambiguous. Trimming pared 2 bases from V and 5 bases from J, leaving 9 bases between. Per the germline V gene, CDR1 is SGHVS and CDR2 is FQNEAQ. This CDR3 has 13 amino acids. As DNA, the CDR3 is TGTGCCAGCAGCTTACTTTATGGGACTGAAGCTTTCTTT. Protein sequence: CASSLLYGTEAFF. Looking up the rest from reference TRBV7-8 and TRBJ1-1 gives the full variable domain: GAGVSQSPRYKVAKRGQDVALRCDPISGHVSLFWYQQALGQGPEFLTYFQNEAQLDKSGLPSDRFFAERPEGSVSTLKIQRTQQEDSAVYLCASSLLYGTEAFFGQGTRLTVV.

In its sample, this clonotype was seen a few times. The chain recombines TRBV20-1 with TRBJ2-5, with 7 positions matching TRBD1. The CDR3 loop spans 12 amino acids. Germline lookup yields CDR1 DFQATT and CDR2 SNEGSKA (reference sequence). V lost 3 bases to trimming and J lost 2 bases; unmatched junction nucleotides: 0. This CDR3 is CSARTGQETQYF. The CDR3 coding sequence is TGCAGTGCTAGGACAGGGCAAGAGACCCAGTACTTC.

The chain links TRBV6-6 to TRBJ2-5, with TRBD1 as a possible D gene (6 bases). V was cut by 1 base and J by 3 bases, with 6 bases left in between. Germline V gives CDR1 MNHNY, CDR2 SVGAGI (reference sequence). The CDR3 has 13 residues. CDR3 DNA sequence: TGTGCCAGCAGTTACTGGACAGAAGAGACCCAGTACTTC. It translates to CASSYWTEETQYF.

This clonotype has ten or more counts. This chain links TRBV6-5 with TRBJ1-5; maybe TRBD1 (5 bases). This CDR3 has 15 amino acids. CDR1 and CDR2 (germline): MNHEY, SVGAGI. Trimming left V 6 bases short and J 0 bases short, with 12 bases between. CDR3 sequence: CASSRDRYSNQPQHF. The CDR3 DNA sequence: TGTGCCAGCAGCCGCGACAGATATAGCAATCAGCCCCAGCATTTT.

This clonotype was counted at least ten times. The chain has TRBV20-1 and TRBJ1-5; D gene unclear. The CDR3 contains 13 residues. The V end lost 0 bases, the J end lost 4 bases, and 7 bases lay between the germline ends. Germline-derived CDR1 and CDR2 are DFQATT and SNEGSKA (reference sequence). CDR3 nucleotides: TGCAGTGCTAGAGACAGCGGAAATCAGCCCCAGCATTTT. Translation: CSARDSGNQPQHF.

This clonotype was observed a few times. The chain carries TRBV10-3 and TRBJ2-1; 8 bases fit TRBD2. The CDR3 consists of 16 residues. V lost 0 bases to trimming and J lost 4 bases; unmatched junction nucleotides: 5. In germline, CDR1 is ENHRY, CDR2 SYGVKD. The CDR3: CAISESGGGTYNEQFF. The CDR3 region has the DNA TGTGCCATCAGTGAGTCCGGGGGGGGTACATACAATGAGCAGTTCTTC.

This clonotype was detected many times. The rearrangement uses TRBV5-1 and TRBJ1-1; perhaps TRBD1 as D (6 bases). Germline values: CDR1 SGHRS, CDR2 YFSETQ. This CDR3 is 17 amino acids long. V was cut by 2 bases and J by 6 bases, with 23 bases left in between. CDR3 coding DNA: TGCGCCAGCAGCTTTAGAGGGGGGAATTTTGAGGCTTCTGAAGCTTTCTTT. It codes for CASSFRGGNFEASEAFF. Full variable domain (missing parts from reference TRBV5-1 and TRBJ1-1): KAGVTQTPRYLIKTRGQQVTLSCSPISGHRSVSWYQQTPGQGLQFLFEYFSETQRNKGNFPGRFSGRQFSNSRSEMNVSTLELGDSALYLCASSFRGGNFEASEAFFGQGTRLTVV.

This clonotype was seen ten or more times. This chain joins TRBV20-1 and TRBJ2-3; 16 bases match TRBD2. With V trimmed by 5 bases and J by 3 bases, 5 bases remained unmatched. CDR1 and CDR2 (germline): DFQATT, SNEGSKA (reference sequence). This CDR3 is 16 amino acids long. CDR3 coding DNA: TGCAGTGCTGGGACTAGCGGGGGGGCGGGGACAGATACGCAGTATTTT. It encodes CSAGTSGGAGTDTQYF.

This clonotype was picked up a small number of times. The chain links TRBV6-1 to TRBJ2-6, with 8 positions matching TRBD1. The ends lost 3 bases at V and 2 bases at J; junction bases unmatched: 3. This CDR3 region has 16 residues. Germline CDR1 MNHNS, CDR2 SASEGT. CDR3 sequence: CASSEAGGAGANVLTF. The CDR3 DNA is TGTGCCAGCAGTGAGGCAGGGGGCGCTGGGGCCAACGTCCTGACTTTC.

The sample holds a few counts of this clonotype. The genes are TRBV13 and TRBJ1-1; D remains unclear. The CDR3 is 15 amino acids. Looked up from germline, CDR1 is PRHDT and CDR2 is FYEKMQ (reference sequence). The V and J ends lost 5 bases and 8 bases respectively, with 21 bases between them. The CDR3 DNA follows: TGTGCCAGCAGCCCCCCCCCGGCCGCACCTAGGGAAGCTTTCTTT. It is translated as CASSPPPAAPREAFF.